A single sample is the source of the 29 T cell receptor beta chains below, sequenced in a study of T cell repertoires in cytomegalovirus infection. These TCRs' antigens remain unknown. TCRdb re-called the reads with MiXCR, one entry per CDR3 protein. The profile shows approximately 910,000 distinct CDR3 sequences, less than 40% of them singletons. The sample was cultured CD8+ T cells from PBMCs, taken from culture after CMV antigen stimulation. These receptors were obtained from a human donor in good health (CMV status not recorded). Some clones in this sample may be carry-over from other donors' samples.

The J gene is TRBJ1-6, the V gene TRBV5-5; D may be TRBD1 (6 bases). The ends were cut back, 3 bases at V and 7 bases at J, with 17 bases in the middle. The CDR3 runs 16 residues. Germline CDR1 reads SGHKS; CDR2 reads YYEKEE (reference sequence). The CDR3 protein is CASSSAQGQRNSPLHF. In DNA, the CDR3 is TGTGCCAGCAGCTCCGCGCAGGGGCAGAGGAATTCACCCCTCCACTTT.

This clonotype was picked up many times. V usage is TRBV11-2 and J usage is TRBJ2-3; TRBD2 matches at 11 bases. This CDR3 is built from 17 residues. Germline V gives CDR1 SGHAT, CDR2 FQNNGV. With V trimmed by 5 bases and J by 4 bases, 11 bases remained unmatched. CDR3 amino acids: CASSPPVAGGQADTQYF. DNA of the CDR3: TGTGCCAGCAGCCCCCCGGTAGCGGGGGGGCAGGCAGATACGCAGTATTTT.

The V gene is TRBV19, the J gene TRBJ1-1; weak D call: TRBD1 (6 bases). CDR1 LNHDA and CDR2 SQIVND come from the germline V gene (reference sequence). V lost 5 bases and J lost 3, with 16 bases in between. The CDR3 covers 15 residues. DNA for the CDR3: TGTGCCAGTAGTCATTTGAGGGGGTCGGACACTGAAGCTTTCTTT. Residues: CASSHLRGSDTEAFF.

The chain joins TRBV20-1 to TRBJ2-1, with no clear D. The V gene's germline CDR1 is DFQATT and CDR2 SNEGSKA (reference sequence). This CDR3 contains 15 residues. Trimming shortened V by 5 bases and J by 4 bases, and 18 bases separated the two germline ends. CDR3 coding DNA: TGCAGTGCTCTTAGCAGGCCCAGCTCTTACAATGAGCAGTTCTTC. Translated, it gives CSALSRPSSYNEQFF.

CDR3 sequence reads: CASSLLGSFSGTGELFF. CDR3 DNA: TGTGCCAGCAGCTTATTAGGATCATTCAGCGGGACCGGGGAGCTGTTTTTT. V is TRBV7-3 and J is TRBJ2-2; D may be TRBD2 (6 bases). The CDR3 spans 17 residues. The V end lost 2 bases, the J end lost 5 bases, and 18 bases lay between the germline ends. Germline CDR1 SGHTA, CDR2 FQGTGA.

There are a few counts of this clonotype. CDR3 nucleotide sequence: TGTGCCAGCAGCGGTCCCGGGACAGGGATTGGAGAGACCCAGTACTTC. Amino acid sequence: CASSGPGTGIGETQYF. The chain uses TRBV9 and TRBJ2-5, with 9 bases fitting TRBD1. Trimming cost V 3 bases and J 4 bases; bases outside gene matches: 10. Looked up from germline, CDR1 is SGDLS and CDR2 is YYNGEE. This CDR3 contains 16 residues.

The chain recombines TRBV7-8 with TRBJ2-5, with D unclear. Germline loops: CDR1 SGHVS, CDR2 FQNEAQ. This CDR3 contains 14 residues. Trimming cost V 6 bases and J 0 bases, with 11 bases left between them. CDR3 loop: CASRPTPYQETQYF. For the CDR3, the DNA is TGTGCCAGCAGACCGACACCGTACCAAGAGACCCAGTACTTC.

The chain joins TRBV27 to TRBJ2-5; 9 positions match TRBD1. This CDR3 contains 15 residues. J gave up 0 bases and V 10 bases, and 9 bases lay outside the gene matches. Per the germline V gene, CDR1 is MNHEY and CDR2 is SMNVEV (reference sequence). The CDR3 DNA is TGTGCCACGTCCCTAAACAGGGGGCACCAAGAGACCCAGTACTTC. Its protein is CATSLNRGHQETQYF.

This clonotype was counted between two and nine times. The rearrangement links TRBV7-9 to TRBJ1-2; no reliable D call. The CDR3 extends over 14 amino acids. V lost 5 bases and J 1 base, leaving 11 bases between the germline ends. Germline V gene lookup returns CDR1 SEHNR and CDR2 FQNEAQ (reference sequence). The CDR3 sequence: CASSPSSINYGYTF. The CDR3 bases are TGTGCCAGCAGCCCCAGTAGTATTAACTATGGCTACACCTTC.

Only a few counts were recorded for this clonotype. The chain recombines TRBV7-9 with TRBJ2-3; D possibly uses TRBD1 or TRBD2 (5 bases each). The length of the CDR3 is 16 residues. With 1 base removed from V and 0 bases from J, the gap between germline ends came to 11 bases. CDR1 is SEHNR, CDR2 FQNEAQ, per germline (reference sequence). DNA for the CDR3: TGTGCCAGCAGCTTAGGGATGGGGGATAGCACAGATACGCAGTATTTT. It translates to CASSLGMGDSTDTQYF.

The chain recombines TRBV6-1 with TRBJ2-7, with D possibly matching TRBD1 (6 bases). From germline, CDR1 is MNHNS and CDR2 SASEGT. This CDR3 region has 13 residues. V lost 5 bases to trimming and J lost 3 bases, with 11 bases between them. As DNA, the CDR3 is TGTGCCAGCAGTTCCGGACAGCTCTACGAGCAGTACGTC. It codes for CASSSGQLYEQYV.

This clonotype was observed a few times. The chain joins TRBV7-9 to TRBJ2-1; the match to TRBD1 covers 8 bases. Germline CDR1 SEHNR, CDR2 FQNEAQ (reference sequence). Trimming took 5 bases from V and 9 from J; bases not matched to a gene: 9. The CDR3 spans 14 residues. As DNA, the CDR3 is TGTGCCAGCAGCCGGGACAGGACAAACTCTGAGCAGTTCTTC. Encoded protein: CASSRDRTNSEQFF.

The chain is built from TRBV4-3 and TRBJ1-2; 7 bases agree with TRBD1. This CDR3 has 15 amino acids. Germline V gene lookup returns CDR1 LGHNA and CDR2 YSLEER. Losses at the gene ends were 3 bases for V and 2 bases for J; bases not matched to a gene: 6. As DNA, the CDR3 is TGCGCCAGCAGCCAGGGGACAGAGTACAACTATGGCTACACCTTC. It yields the protein CASSQGTEYNYGYTF.

The rearrangement uses TRBV6-2 or TRBV6-3 and TRBJ1-5, with D possibly TRBD1 on 6 matching bases. The germline gives CDR1 MNHEY, CDR2 SVGEGT. The CDR3 sequence is 13 residues long. The V end lost 8 bases, the J end lost 7 bases, and 15 bases lay between the germline ends. CDR3 region: CASGTGFGQPQHF. CDR3 coding DNA: TGTGCCAGCGGTACAGGGTTCGGACAGCCCCAGCATTTT.

There are a few counts of this clonotype. V usage is TRBV6-5 and J usage is TRBJ2-3; the D is unclear. Germline loops: CDR1 MNHEY, CDR2 SVGAGI. With 0 bases removed from V and 3 bases from J, the gap between germline ends came to 10 bases. CDR3 size: 15 residues. CDR3 amino acids: CASSYSPEETDTQYF. CDR3 coding DNA: TGTGCCAGCAGTTACTCGCCGGAAGAAACAGATACGCAGTATTTT.

In its sample, this clonotype was seen a few times. For the CDR3, the DNA is TGCGCCAGCAGCCGGACTAGCGACTTGTACAATGAGCAGTTCTTC. Translation: CASSRTSDLYNEQFF. This sequence joins TRBV4-1 and TRBJ2-1; 9 nucleotides line up with TRBD2. The CDR3 loop spans 15 amino acids. Looked up from germline, CDR1 is MGHRA and CDR2 is YSYEKL. V gave up 4 bases and J gave up 4 bases; unmatched junction bases: 5.

This chain joins TRBV10-3 and TRBJ2-1; D gene unclear. Trimming took off 5 bases at V and 5 bases at J, with 22 bases between the two ends. The CDR3 sequence is 17 residues long. The germline V gene has CDR1 ENHRY and CDR2 SYGVKD. The CDR3 DNA reads TGTGCCATCAGTCCCGTAAGCCGAACCTCAGACAACAATGAGCAGTTCTTC. It encodes CAISPVSRTSDNNEQFF.

This clonotype came up many times. Here the CDR3 reads CASSPWASAYNEQFF. The CDR3 region has the DNA TGTGCCAGCAGCCCCTGGGCTAGCGCCTACAATGAGCAGTTCTTC. The V gene is TRBV7-8, the J gene TRBJ2-1; weak D call: TRBD2 (6 bases). V gave up 5 bases and J gave up 2 bases, with 13 bases separating them. CDR3 length equals 15 residues. Germline V CDR1 and CDR2: SGHVS, FQNEAQ.

This clonotype was counted at least ten times. The chain links TRBV7-9 to TRBJ1-5; D not certain. The ends were cut back, 4 bases at V and 4 bases at J, with 11 bases in the middle. CDR1 is SEHNR, CDR2 FQNEAQ, per germline (reference sequence). The CDR3 is made up of 14 amino acids. The CDR3 sequence is CASSSDHSNQPQHF. Here the CDR3 DNA reads TGTGCCAGCAGCTCCGACCACTCTAATCAGCCCCAGCATTTT.

The chain has TRBV6-6 and TRBJ2-1; D unresolved. The CDR3 covers 16 residues. Germline values: CDR1 MNHNY, CDR2 SVGAGI (reference sequence). V lost 6 bases to trimming and J lost 0 bases, with 15 bases between them. The CDR3 loop is CASSLSGASSYNEQFF. CDR3 in DNA: TGTGCCAGCAGCCTCTCAGGAGCGAGCTCCTACAATGAGCAGTTCTTC.

This clonotype was recorded many times. The gene calls are TRBV7-2 and TRBJ1-2, with a weak D call TRBD1 (5 bases). The CDR3 spans 15 residues. Germline V CDR1 and CDR2: SGHTA, FQGNSA. V was pared by 5 bases and J by 6 bases, with 19 bases between. CDR3 DNA sequence: TGTGCCAGCAGCGGAGAGGTAGGGGCGGCGAATGGCTACACCTTC. Its translation: CASSGEVGAANGYTF.

This clonotype came up a few times. The V and J genes are TRBV11-2 and TRBJ2-5; the match to TRBD1 covers 9 bases. The germline V gene has CDR1 SGHAT and CDR2 FQNNGV. Germline trimming cut 3 bases from V and 4 bases from J; bases unmatched to any gene: 12. The CDR3 consists of 17 residues. The CDR3 loop is CASSFPRTGENLETQYF. CDR3 coding DNA: TGTGCCAGCAGCTTTCCTCGGACAGGGGAAAACTTAGAGACCCAGTACTTC.

The gene calls are TRBV19 and TRBJ1-1, with D possibly being TRBD1 (5 bases). Trimming took 7 bases from V and 3 from J, leaving 12 bases between them. The CDR3 loop spans 13 amino acids. Looked up from germline, CDR1 is LNHDA and CDR2 is SQIVND (reference sequence). The CDR3 DNA reads as TGTGCCAGTATACCGCTGGGGGACACTGAAGCTTTCTTT. Amino acid sequence: CASIPLGDTEAFF. The variable domain in full, completed from reference TRBV19 and TRBJ1-1, reads DGGITQSPKYLFRKEGQNVTLSCEQNLNHDAMYWYRQDPGQGLRLIYYSQIVNDFQKGDIAEGYSVSREKKESFPLTVTSAQKNPTAFYLCASIPLGDTEAFFGQGTRLTVV.

The chain uses TRBV20-1 and TRBJ2-3; D might be TRBD1 or TRBD2, each matching 6 bases. CDR1 is DFQATT and CDR2 is SNEGSKA in the germline V gene (reference sequence). The CDR3 length is 16 residues. V dropped 0 bases and J dropped 2 bases, with 15 bases sitting between them. This CDR3 is CSARDLGGGSTDTQYF. In nucleotides, the CDR3 is TGCAGTGCTAGAGATCTAGGAGGGGGGTCCACAGATACGCAGTATTTT.

This clonotype was counted between two and nine times. This rearrangement joins TRBV7-6 to TRBJ1-1, with D hard to call. Trimming removed 5 bases at V and 1 base at J, with 8 bases between. This CDR3 region has 13 residues. Germline loops: CDR1 SGHVS, CDR2 FNYEAQ. CDR3 protein: CASSTDGNTEAFF. The CDR3 DNA is TGTGCCAGCAGCACGGACGGGAACACTGAAGCTTTCTTT.

This sequence joins TRBV10-3 and TRBJ2-5; 7 bases fit TRBD2. Looked up from germline, CDR1 is ENHRY and CDR2 is SYGVKD. This CDR3 region has 13 residues. The ends lost 6 bases at V and 2 bases at J; junction bases unmatched: 3. CDR3 sequence reads: CAISGGWQETQYF. CDR3 DNA: TGTGCCATCAGCGGGGGGTGGCAAGAGACCCAGTACTTC.

This clonotype has more than one count but fewer than ten. The V call is TRBV7-6, the J call TRBJ1-4; perhaps TRBD1 as D (6 bases). Germline V CDR1 and CDR2: SGHVS, FNYEAQ. Trimming left V 3 bases short and J 4 bases short, with 12 bases between. This CDR3 comprises 15 residues. CDR3 bases: TGTGCCAGCAGCTTCATACAGGGCCGTAATGAAAAACTGTTTTTT. The encoded protein is CASSFIQGRNEKLFF.

This clonotype was detected only a few times. The chain employs TRBV20-1 and TRBJ1-4; the D gene is possibly TRBD1 (5 bases). Germline CDR1 and CDR2: DFQATT and SNEGSKA (reference sequence). V dropped 6 bases and J dropped 3 bases, with 14 bases sitting between them. The CDR3 has 14 residues. The CDR3 spells CSAPFGAPNEKLFF. In DNA form, the CDR3 reads TGCAGTGCGCCGTTCGGGGCCCCTAATGAAAAACTGTTTTTT.

V gene TRBV2 combines with J gene TRBJ2-1; 7 bases line up with TRBD2. The CDR3 has 16 amino acids. V gave up 3 bases and J gave up 3 bases; unmatched junction bases: 8. The V gene's germline CDR1 is SNHLY and CDR2 FYNNEI. CDR3 sequence: CASSEAPAGFYNEQFF. The CDR3 DNA reads as TGTGCCAGCAGTGAGGCCCCAGCGGGGTTCTACAATGAGCAGTTCTTC. The complete variable domain, with remaining parts taken from reference TRBV2 and TRBJ2-1, reads EPEVTQTPSHQVTQMGQEVILRCVPISNHLYFYWYRQILGQKVEFLVSFYNNEISEKSEIFDDQFSVERPDGSNFTLKIRSTKLEDSAMYFCASSEAPAGFYNEQFFGPGTRLTVL.